The present TCR beta chain was sequenced within a study of regulatory T cells in long-lasting Graves disease. This clonotype was observed at least ten times. The authors built TCR beta libraries using iRepertoire HTBI primers and Arm-PCR of CDR3 regions. TCRdb processed the multiplex PCR reads anew with MiXCR; each CDR3 protein has one entry. This sample yields around 500,000 distinct CDR3 sequences, of which 15% to 20% are seen a single time; approximately 25% belongs to the top ten. The CDR3 runs 15 residues. CDR1 GTSNPN and CDR2 SVGIG come from the germline V gene (reference sequence). V was clipped by 6 bases and J by 6 bases; unmatched bases: 11. Time point reported: newly diagnosed GD, antithyroid drugs for less than 3 months. Isolated PBMC RNA provided the starting material for the TCR library. Approximately 10 milliliters of peripheral blood went into EDTA tubes. The same specimen was also included in a second study, on T cells in Graves' hyperthyroidism and ophthalmopathy. This second study notes: No progression to ophthalmopathy during 18 months of follow-up defined stable disease. Patients were aged 18 to 65, had disease duration under 2 months, and had newly diagnosed hyperthyroidism. In blood, most of the thyroid clonotypes expanded above 0.001 were also present.

The sample consisted of peripheral blood mononuclear cells (PBMCs), taken at new diagnosis, from a patient treated with antithyroid drugs. This receptor was taken from a woman aged 35-65 years with Graves disease. The rearrangement links TRBV30 to TRBJ2-3; TRBD2 agrees at 11 bases. The CDR3 protein is CACPQGSGGADTQYF. DNA of the CDR3: TGTGCCTGTCCCCAGGGTAGCGGGGGGGCGGATACGCAGTATTTT.